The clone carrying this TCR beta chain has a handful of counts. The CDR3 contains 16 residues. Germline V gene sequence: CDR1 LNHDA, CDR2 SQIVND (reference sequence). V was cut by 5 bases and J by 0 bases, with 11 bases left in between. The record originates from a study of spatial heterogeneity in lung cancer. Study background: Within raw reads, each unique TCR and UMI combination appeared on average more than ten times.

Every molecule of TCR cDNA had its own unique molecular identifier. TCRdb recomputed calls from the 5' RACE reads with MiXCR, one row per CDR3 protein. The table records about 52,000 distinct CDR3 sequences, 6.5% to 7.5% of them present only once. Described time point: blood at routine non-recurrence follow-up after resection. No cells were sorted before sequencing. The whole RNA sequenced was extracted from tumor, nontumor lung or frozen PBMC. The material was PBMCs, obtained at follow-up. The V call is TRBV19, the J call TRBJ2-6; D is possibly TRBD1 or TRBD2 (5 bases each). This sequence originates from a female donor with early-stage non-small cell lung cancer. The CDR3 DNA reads TGTGCCAGTAGTCGGGACGGCGGCTCTGGGGCCAACGTCCTGACTTTC. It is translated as CASSRDGGSGANVLTF.